This TCR beta chain was identified in a study of blood T cells in healthy people across ages. Study-wide points: The fall in TCR beta diversity per million T cells was roughly linear with age.

Germline values: CDR1 SGHRS, CDR2 YFSETQ. The CDR3 consists of 12 residues. V was shortened by 10 bases and J by 7 bases, with 14 bases between the two germline ends. Using a J-beta primer mix together with a sample-barcoded 5' primer, a second PCR was run for roughly 7 to 11 cycles. Via MiXCR, TCRdb re-called the 5' RACE reads, giving one row per CDR3 protein. Of roughly 1.6 million distinct CDR3 sequences listed, about 35% are singletons. As regards this clonotype: Antigen specificity is unknown.

The clonotype comes from a woman aged 30 to 39 in good health. The sample consisted of blood. The chain joins TRBV5-1 to TRBJ1-4; no reliable D call. CDR3 DNA: TGCGCCCCCCGGCAGTGGGGTGAAAAACTGTTTTTT. This sequence encodes CAPRQWGEKLFF.